Below are 26 T cell receptor beta chains sequenced from a single sample in a study of spatial heterogeneity in lung cancer. TCRdb analysed the 5' RACE reads with MiXCR anew, one entry per CDR3 protein. The sample includes about 70,000 distinct CDR3 sequences, nearly 9% of them seen just once. Time point denoted: blood at routine non-recurrence follow-up after resection. The specimen comprised PBMCs, sampled at follow-up. The source is a female donor with early-stage non-small cell lung cancer.

This clonotype was observed at least ten times. The chain couples TRBV5-1 to TRBJ2-5; D perhaps matches TRBD2 (5 bases). Trimming shortened V by 4 bases and J by 1 base, and 8 bases separated the two germline ends. The CDR3 contains 13 residues. Germline V gene data show CDR1 as SGHRS and CDR2 as YFSETQ. CDR3 sequence: CASSDGIQETQYF. As DNA, the CDR3 is TGCGCCAGCAGCGACGGGATCCAAGAGACCCAGTACTTC.

This chain connects TRBV9 to TRBJ2-2; 11 nucleotides agree with TRBD2. Germline V gene sequence: CDR1 SGDLS, CDR2 YYNGEE. The J segment lost 5 bases and the V segment lost 0 bases, leaving 3 bases of the junction unmatched. CDR3 length: 16 residues. CDR3 coding DNA: TGTGCCAGCAGCGTAGGACTAGCGGGACGGACCGGGGAGCTGTTTTTT. It translates to CASSVGLAGRTGELFF.

This clonotype showed up many times. This chain connects TRBV20-1 to TRBJ2-7; maybe TRBD2 (6 bases). Trimming took 3 bases from V and 2 from J, leaving 20 bases between them. The CDR3 spans 16 residues. The germline gives CDR1 DFQATT, CDR2 SNEGSKA (reference sequence). CDR3 nucleotide sequence: TGCAGTGCTAGGGCAGAGGTCGCCGGGGAGGCCTACGAGCAGTACTTC. This encodes CSARAEVAGEAYEQYF.

This clonotype was counted ten times or more. This chain joins TRBV28 and TRBJ2-1; 10 nucleotides match TRBD2. The CDR3 is 15 amino acids. The germline V gene encodes CDR1 MDHEN and CDR2 SYDVKM. After removal of 6 bases from V and 4 bases from J, the junction contained 6 bases not matched to a gene. The CDR3 DNA is TGTGCCAGCAGCTCTAGCGGGAGTTGGTACAATGAGCAGTTCTTC. Amino acid sequence: CASSSSGSWYNEQFF.

This clonotype was seen ten or more times. The chain carries TRBV5-1 and TRBJ2-7; no clear D gene. V lost 2 bases to trimming and J lost 7 bases, with 10 bases between them. Germline lookup yields CDR1 SGHRS and CDR2 YFSETQ. This CDR3 is built from 12 residues. CDR3 residues: CASSLGDIEQYF. The CDR3 region has the DNA TGCGCCAGCAGCTTAGGCGACATAGAGCAGTACTTC.

This clonotype turned up a few times. This chain uses TRBV19 with TRBJ2-1; 9 bases are a match to TRBD1. The CDR3 consists of 16 residues. The V gene end was trimmed by 5 bases and the J gene end by 1 base; junction bases not matched to a gene: 6. Germline-derived CDR1 and CDR2 are LNHDA and SQIVND (reference sequence). The CDR3 loop reads CASSARQGVSYNEQFF. The CDR3 DNA is TGTGCCAGTAGTGCCCGACAGGGGGTGTCCTACAATGAGCAGTTCTTC.

J is TRBJ1-1 and V is TRBV29-1, with D uncertain. Per the germline V gene, CDR1 is SQVTM and CDR2 is ANQGSEA. V shed 4 bases and J shed 3 bases, with 9 bases lying between them. CDR3 length: 12 amino acids. CDR3 DNA sequence: TGCAGCGTTGGAGTCGGATACACTGAAGCTTTCTTT. Residues: CSVGVGYTEAFF.

At least ten counts were recorded for this clonotype. The chain uses TRBV7-2 and TRBJ2-1, with TRBD2 identical over 11 bases. Looked up from germline, CDR1 is SGHTA and CDR2 is FQGNSA. There are 15 residues in the CDR3. Germline trimming cut 5 bases from V and 10 bases from J; bases unmatched to any gene: 10. The CDR3 is CASSKNLAGGREQFF. The CDR3, as DNA: TGTGCCAGCAGCAAGAATCTAGCGGGAGGTAGAGAGCAGTTCTTC.

In its sample, this clonotype was seen many times. The genes are TRBV5-5 and TRBJ1-1; no reliable D call. CDR1 and CDR2 (germline): SGHKS, YYEKEE (reference sequence). Deletions cut 1 base from V and 0 bases from J, with 7 bases between. This CDR3 region has 14 residues. The CDR3 loop reads CASSLFPMNTEAFF. For the CDR3, the DNA is TGTGCCAGCAGCTTGTTCCCCATGAACACTGAAGCTTTCTTT.

This clonotype was counted ten times or more. The chain links TRBV27 to TRBJ2-2; D is ambiguous. V lost 7 bases and J 0 bases, leaving 12 bases between the germline ends. Germline V gene data show CDR1 as MNHEY and CDR2 as SMNVEV (reference sequence). The CDR3 sequence is 15 residues long. In DNA, the CDR3 is TGTGCCAGCACTCTTGACTTCACGAACACCGGGGAGCTGTTTTTT. It specifies CASTLDFTNTGELFF.

Ten or more counts support this clonotype. The chain combines TRBV5-1 with TRBJ2-1; 9 bases agree with TRBD2. V lost 4 bases to trimming and J lost 0 bases; unmatched junction nucleotides: 14. Germline loops: CDR1 SGHRS, CDR2 YFSETQ. The CDR3 covers 19 residues. CDR3 sequence: CASSPRGSGSGSSYNEQFF. The CDR3 region has the DNA TGCGCCAGCAGCCCCCGGGGTAGCGGGAGTGGAAGCTCCTACAATGAGCAGTTCTTC.

This clonotype was detected only a few times. The rearrangement links TRBV27 to TRBJ2-3; possibly TRBD2 for D (6 bases). The CDR3 sequence is 17 residues long. Germline V lookup: CDR1 MNHEY, CDR2 SMNVEV (reference sequence). V was cut by 10 bases and J by 5 bases, with 28 bases left in between. The CDR3 region has the DNA TGTGCCACCAAATATCGGAGGGATGGAGGGGAGCGAGATACGCAGTATTTT. Its translation: CATKYRRDGGERDTQYF.

This clonotype was seen ten or more times. The rearrangement uses TRBV29-1 and TRBJ2-1; 14 nucleotides agree with TRBD2. J gave up 10 bases and V 2 bases, and 1 base lay outside the gene matches. The length of the CDR3 is 13 residues. The germline V gene has CDR1 SQVTM and CDR2 ANQGSEA. The CDR3 DNA is TGCAGCGTTGAACGGACTAGCGGGGGGGAGCAGTTCTTC. Translating gives CSVERTSGGEQFF.

This clonotype was recorded at least ten times. The chain links TRBV28 to TRBJ1-6; 10 bases match TRBD1. Germline-derived CDR1 and CDR2 are MDHEN and SYDVKM. Trimming at V came to 7 bases and at J to 3 bases, leaving 9 bases not matched to a gene. This CDR3 is 17 amino acids long. The CDR3 is CASTIRQGAYYNSPLHF. The CDR3 DNA reads TGTGCCAGCACCATCCGACAGGGGGCATACTATAATTCACCCCTCCACTTT.

This clonotype came up many times. The chain combines TRBV14 with TRBJ2-2, with no clear D. The CDR3 is 15 amino acids. Germline V lookup: CDR1 SGHDN, CDR2 FVKESK. V lost 0 bases and J lost 6, with 11 bases in between. In nucleotides, the CDR3 is TGTGCCAGCAGCCAAGACCACCGAGGTCCCGGGGAGCTGTTTTTT. This translates into CASSQDHRGPGELFF.

The V call is TRBV10-3, the J call TRBJ2-7; D unresolved. The CDR3 loop spans 12 amino acids. CDR1 ENHRY and CDR2 SYGVKD come from the germline V gene. Trimming shortened V by 2 bases and J by 6 bases, and 8 bases separated the two germline ends. The CDR3 protein is CAISERLGEQYF. CDR3 bases: TGTGCCATCAGTGAGAGACTGGGCGAGCAGTACTTC.

This clonotype came up many times. The CDR3, as DNA: TGTGCCAGCAGCGTAGTAGTGGGAGGATACAATGAGCAGTTCTTC. This gives the protein CASSVVVGGYNEQFF. The V gene is TRBV9, the J gene TRBJ2-1; D is possibly TRBD2 (6 bases). Looked up from germline, CDR1 is SGDLS and CDR2 is YYNGEE. This CDR3 region has 15 residues. Between the trimmed V and J ends, which lost 0 bases and 4 bases, there was a span of 11 bases.

Many counts were recorded for this clonotype. The chain combines TRBV12-5 with TRBJ2-1; D is ambiguous. Trimming stripped 7 bases from V and 6 bases from J, with 16 bases between. CDR1 and CDR2 from the germline V gene are LGHNT and FRNRAP. This CDR3 region has 14 residues. The CDR3 nucleotides read TGTGCTAGTGCCCGGGTACCTCCTGGCAATGAGCAGTTCTTC. Translated, it gives CASARVPPGNEQFF.

This clonotype has just a few counts. The V gene is TRBV12-3 or TRBV12-4, the J gene TRBJ1-1; TRBD1 aligns across 8 bases. The ends lost 4 bases at V and 8 bases at J; junction bases unmatched: 15. The CDR3 is made up of 16 amino acids. The CDR3 spells CASSSQGAGRLIEAFF. DNA of the CDR3: TGTGCCAGCAGTTCCCAGGGGGCCGGACGACTAATAGAAGCTTTCTTT.

V gene TRBV3-1 combines with J gene TRBJ2-1; 14 bases are shared with TRBD2. This CDR3 is 20 amino acids long. Germline loops: CDR1 LGHDT, CDR2 YNNKEL (reference sequence). V lost 2 bases, J lost 2 bases, and 11 bases stayed unmatched. The DNA of the CDR3 is TGTGCCAGCAGCCAATACCGCCCGGGACTAGCGGGAGTCCCCTACAATGAGCAGTTCTTC. Translating it yields CASSQYRPGLAGVPYNEQFF.

This clonotype was counted many times. The chain joins TRBV11-2 to TRBJ2-5; D remains ambiguous. This CDR3 comprises 14 residues. The V gene's germline CDR1 is SGHAT and CDR2 FQNNGV. Trimming shortened V by 7 bases and J by 2 bases, and 14 bases separated the two germline ends. CDR3 sequence (DNA): TGTGCCAGCACCGAGACACATAATCAAGAGACCCAGTACTTC. This translates into CASTETHNQETQYF.

The CDR3 here is CASSLDIESPAFF. The CDR3 DNA follows: TGTGCCAGCAGTTTAGACATTGAATCCCCAGCTTTCTTT. V gene TRBV12-3 or TRBV12-4 combines with J gene TRBJ1-1; D call uncertain. The V end lost 1 base, the J end lost 10 bases, and 13 bases lay between the germline ends. The CDR3 consists of 13 residues.

This clonotype was counted a few times. This chain connects TRBV10-3 to TRBJ2-7; D unresolved. Germline V gives CDR1 ENHRY, CDR2 SYGVKD. Deletions cut 0 bases from V and 2 bases from J, with 8 bases between. The CDR3 consists of 14 residues. Written as DNA, the CDR3 is TGTGCCATCAGTGAGTCTTCGGCAGCCTACGAGCAGTACTTC. Its translation is CAISESSAAYEQYF.

The chain joins TRBV15 to TRBJ2-3; no firm D call. The germline gives CDR1 LNHNV, CDR2 YYDKDF (reference sequence). The CDR3 extends over 13 amino acids. Trimming shortened V by 0 bases and J by 4 bases, and 5 bases separated the two germline ends. The CDR3 DNA reads as TGTGCCACCAGCAGAGATGAGGCAGATACGCAGTATTTT. Protein: CATSRDEADTQYF. The complete variable domain, with remaining parts taken from reference TRBV15 and TRBJ2-3, reads DAMVIQNPRYQVTQFGKPVTLSCSQTLNHNVMYWYQQKSSQAPKLLFHYYDKDFNNEADTPDNFQSRRPNTSFCFLDIRSPGLGDTAMYLCATSRDEADTQYFGPGTRLTVL.

With respect to this clonotype: No conserved phenylalanine or tryptophan ends this CDR3, so it is likely a read error. The chain links TRBV19 to TRBJ2-1; 8 bases match TRBD1. CDR3 length equals 14 residues. V lost 10 bases, J lost 6 bases, and 11 bases stayed unmatched. CDR1 is LNHDA and CDR2 is SQIVND in the germline V gene (reference sequence). Here the CDR3 reads CATRGQADSNEQFS. The CDR3, as DNA: TGTGCCACCCGGGGACAGGCCGATAGCAATGAGCAGTTCTCC.

This clonotype was seen repeatedly, ten times or more. The chain is built from TRBV12-3 or TRBV12-4 and TRBJ1-1; TRBD1 matches 12 bases. The CDR3 consists of 15 residues. V was clipped by 3 bases and J by 7 bases; unmatched bases: 6. CDR3 DNA: TGTGCCAGCAGTTTCGGGACAGGGGGCGCAAATGAAGCTTTCTTT. Its translation: CASSFGTGGANEAFF.